These T cell receptor beta chains were read from a single sample in a study of CXCR3-negative and CXCR3-positive naive CD8 T cells. After re-calling the 5' RACE reads, TCRdb lists one entry per CDR3 protein, DNA absent. This listing includes fewer than 90,000 distinct CDR3 sequences. Sequences were obtained from naive CXCR3- CD8+ T cells from blood. These receptors came from a human donor in good health. Some clones in this sample may be carry-over from other donors' samples. CDR3s include the opening cysteine and the closing phenylalanine or tryptophan.

>TRBV23-1|TRBJ2-1
CASSGQSYNEQFF
>TRBV6-6|TRBJ2-2
CASTQREGVTGELFF
>TRBV2|TRBJ2-5
CASSGWTGLLETQYF
>TRBV28|TRBJ2-1
CASSFGTGEQFF
>TRBV12-3/TRBV12-4|TRBJ2-7
CASSLNPTSTGTFPSYEQYF
>TRBV27|TRBJ2-3
CASSQTGGGTDTQYF
>TRBV29-1|TRBJ1-5
CSVEDRGGHRSNQPQHF
>TRBV25-1|TRBJ2-5
CASSVTGLEETQYF
>TRBV29-1|TRBJ2-3
CSGGLAGYTDTQYF
>TRBV4-3|TRBJ2-7
CASSQDSSGFTYEQYF
>TRBV29-1|TRBJ2-1
CSVYSLLAGVGNEQFF
>TRBV28|TRBJ2-1
CASKWEGGSNEQFF
>TRBV5-1|TRBJ2-3
CASSLDLMADTQYF
>TRBV13|TRBJ2-3
CASSSGTSGRTDTQYF
>TRBV7-6|TRBJ2-7
CASSTGLVYEQYF
>TRBV28|TRBJ2-3
CASSPDVTDTQYF
>TRBV12-3/TRBV12-4|TRBJ1-1
CAIRVLLTRGTEAFF
>TRBV15|TRBJ1-1
CATSRWSPNTEAFF
>TRBV3-1|TRBJ2-2
CASSQDPSTGELFF
>TRBV11-2|TRBJ2-5
CASSLGPSGRVGETQYF
>TRBV7-2|TRBJ2-7
CASQTGVSYEQYF
>TRBV7-9|TRBJ2-4
CASSSTLAKNIQYF
>TRBV20-1|TRBJ2-7
CSARDIVRSTGAYEQYF
>TRBV28|TRBJ2-7
CASTPSFDSYEQYF
>TRBV7-8|TRBJ2-7
CASSVKYGTEAYEQYF
>TRBV12-3/TRBV12-4|TRBJ2-1
CASSPGLAGVDNEQFF
>TRBV9|TRBJ1-1
CASSPLGSSEAFF
>TRBV5-8|TRBJ1-5
CASSLGGESNQPQHF
>TRBV14|TRBJ2-1
CASSQVRTSLNEQFF
>TRBV29-1|TRBJ2-7
CSATGQTDEQYF
>TRBV29-1|TRBJ2-7
CSVGGQFEQYF
>TRBV29-1|TRBJ2-1
CSVEGDREGNEQFF
>TRBV12-3/TRBV12-4|TRBJ2-7
CASSPQKGPSYEQYF
>TRBV6-5|TRBJ2-5
CAIGDPAGGETQYF
>TRBV29-1|TRBJ2-1
CSVEWDLYIEQFF
>TRBV5-1|TRBJ2-7
CASSHTTGGYEQYF
>TRBV9|TRBJ2-1
CASSVGGGSYNEQFF
>TRBV7-6|TRBJ1-2
CASSLSGGAHGYTF
>TRBV29-1|TRBJ2-7
CSVEWALATSGYEQYF
>TRBV28|TRBJ2-7
CASRTGATYEQYF
>TRBV6-2/TRBV6-3|TRBJ2-3
CASLQTLAASTDTQYF